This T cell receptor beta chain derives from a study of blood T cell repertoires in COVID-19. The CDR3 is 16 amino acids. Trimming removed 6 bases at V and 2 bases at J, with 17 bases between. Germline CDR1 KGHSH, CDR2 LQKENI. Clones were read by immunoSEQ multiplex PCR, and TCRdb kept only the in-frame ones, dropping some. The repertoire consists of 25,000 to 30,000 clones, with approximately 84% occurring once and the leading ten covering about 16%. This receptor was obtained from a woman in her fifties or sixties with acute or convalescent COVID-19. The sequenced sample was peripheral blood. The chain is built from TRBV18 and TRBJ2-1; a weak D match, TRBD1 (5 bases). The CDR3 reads CASSKAGSLAYNEQFF. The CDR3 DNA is TGTGCCAGCTCCAAAGCAGGGTCCCTTGCCTACAATGAGCAGTTCTTC.